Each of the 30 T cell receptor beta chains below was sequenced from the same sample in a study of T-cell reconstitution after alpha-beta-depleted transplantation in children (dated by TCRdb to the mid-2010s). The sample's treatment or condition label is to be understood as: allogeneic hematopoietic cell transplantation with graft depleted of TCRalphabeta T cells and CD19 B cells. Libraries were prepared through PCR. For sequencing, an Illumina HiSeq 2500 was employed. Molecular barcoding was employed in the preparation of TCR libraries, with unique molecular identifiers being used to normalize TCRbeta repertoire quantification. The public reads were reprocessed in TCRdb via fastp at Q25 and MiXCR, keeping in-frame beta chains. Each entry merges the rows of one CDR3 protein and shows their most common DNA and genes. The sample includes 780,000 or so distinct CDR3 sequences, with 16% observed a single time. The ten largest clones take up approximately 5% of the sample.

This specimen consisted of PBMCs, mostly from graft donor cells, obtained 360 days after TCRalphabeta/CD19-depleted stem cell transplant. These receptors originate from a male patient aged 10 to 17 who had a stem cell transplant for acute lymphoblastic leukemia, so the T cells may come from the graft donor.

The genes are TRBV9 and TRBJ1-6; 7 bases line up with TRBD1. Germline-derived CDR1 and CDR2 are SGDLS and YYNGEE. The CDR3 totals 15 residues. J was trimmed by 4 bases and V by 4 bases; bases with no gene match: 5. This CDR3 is CASSPPGQYNSPLHF. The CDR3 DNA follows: TGTGCCAGCAGCCCACCGGGACAGTATAATTCACCCCTCCACTTT.

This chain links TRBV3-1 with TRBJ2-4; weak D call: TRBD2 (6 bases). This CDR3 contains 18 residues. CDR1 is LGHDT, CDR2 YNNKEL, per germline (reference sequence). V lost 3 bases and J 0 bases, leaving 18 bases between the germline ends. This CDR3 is CASSQEGSSGVAKNIQYF. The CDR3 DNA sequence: TGTGCCAGCAGCCAGGAGGGCTCATCGGGAGTAGCCAAAAACATTCAGTACTTC.

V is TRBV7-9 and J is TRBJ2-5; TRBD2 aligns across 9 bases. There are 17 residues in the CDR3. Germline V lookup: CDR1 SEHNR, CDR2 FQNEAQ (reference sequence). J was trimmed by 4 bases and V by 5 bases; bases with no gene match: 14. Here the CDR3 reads CASSPRTLSGRPETQYF. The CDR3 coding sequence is TGTGCCAGCAGCCCCCGGACCCTTAGCGGGAGACCAGAGACCCAGTACTTC.

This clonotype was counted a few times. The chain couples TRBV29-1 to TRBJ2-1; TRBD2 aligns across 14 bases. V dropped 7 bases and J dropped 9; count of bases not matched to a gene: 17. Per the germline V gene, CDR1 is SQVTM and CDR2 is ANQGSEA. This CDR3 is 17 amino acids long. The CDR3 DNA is TGCAGCGCCCTCCGACTAGCGGGAGGGTCGAAATTGGCTGAGCAGTTCTTC. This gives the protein CSALRLAGGSKLAEQFF.

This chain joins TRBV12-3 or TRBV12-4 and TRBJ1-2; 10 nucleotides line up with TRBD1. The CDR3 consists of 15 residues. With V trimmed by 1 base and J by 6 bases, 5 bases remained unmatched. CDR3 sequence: CASSLVGQGGNGYTF. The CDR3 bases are TGTGCCAGCAGTTTAGTTGGACAGGGGGGCAATGGCTACACCTTC.

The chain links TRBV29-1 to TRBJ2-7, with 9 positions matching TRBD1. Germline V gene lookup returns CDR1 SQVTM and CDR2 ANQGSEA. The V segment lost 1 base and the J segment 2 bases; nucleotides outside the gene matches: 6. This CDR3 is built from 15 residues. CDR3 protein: CSVEVGTGPTYEQYF. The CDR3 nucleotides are TGCAGCGTTGAAGTAGGGACAGGGCCCACCTACGAGCAGTACTTC.

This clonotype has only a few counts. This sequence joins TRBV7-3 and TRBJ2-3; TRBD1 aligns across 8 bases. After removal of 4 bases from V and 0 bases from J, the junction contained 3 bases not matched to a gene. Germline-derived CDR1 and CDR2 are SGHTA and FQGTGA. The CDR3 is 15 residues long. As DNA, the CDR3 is TGTGCCAGCAGCTACCGGACAGGGAGCACAGATACGCAGTATTTT. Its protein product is CASSYRTGSTDTQYF. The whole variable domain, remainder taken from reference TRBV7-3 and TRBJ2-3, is GAGVSQTPSNKVTEKGKYVELRCDPISGHTALYWYRQSLGQGPEFLIYFQGTGAADDSGLPNDRFFAVRPEGSVSTLKIQRTERGDSAVYLCASSYRTGSTDTQYFGPGTRLTVL.

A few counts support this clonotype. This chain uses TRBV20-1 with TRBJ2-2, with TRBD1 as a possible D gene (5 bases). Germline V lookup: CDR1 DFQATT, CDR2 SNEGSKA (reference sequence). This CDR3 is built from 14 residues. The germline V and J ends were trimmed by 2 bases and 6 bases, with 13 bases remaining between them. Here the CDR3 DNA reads TGCAGTGCTAGATACCAGGGCAGGTCCGGGGAGCTGTTTTTT. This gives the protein CSARYQGRSGELFF.

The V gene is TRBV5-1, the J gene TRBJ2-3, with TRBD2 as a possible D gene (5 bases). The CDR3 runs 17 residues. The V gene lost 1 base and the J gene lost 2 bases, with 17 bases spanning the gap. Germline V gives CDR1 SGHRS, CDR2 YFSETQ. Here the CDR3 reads CASSLNQRTHLTDTQYF. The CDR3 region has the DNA TGCGCCAGCAGCTTGAATCAGCGGACCCACCTCACAGATACGCAGTATTTT.

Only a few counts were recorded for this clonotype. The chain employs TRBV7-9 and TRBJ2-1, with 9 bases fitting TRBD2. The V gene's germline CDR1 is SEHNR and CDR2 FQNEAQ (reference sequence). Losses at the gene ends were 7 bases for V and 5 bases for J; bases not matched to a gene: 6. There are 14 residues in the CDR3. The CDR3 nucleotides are TGTGCCAGCACCTCTAGCGGGACCAACAATGAGCAGTTCTTC. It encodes CASTSSGTNNEQFF. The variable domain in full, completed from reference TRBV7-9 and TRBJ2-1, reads DTGVSQNPRHKITKRGQNVTFRCDPISEHNRLYWYRQTLGQGPEFLTYFQNEAQLEKSRLLSDRFSAERPKGSFSTLEIQRTEQGDSAMYLCASTSSGTNNEQFFGPGTRLTVL.

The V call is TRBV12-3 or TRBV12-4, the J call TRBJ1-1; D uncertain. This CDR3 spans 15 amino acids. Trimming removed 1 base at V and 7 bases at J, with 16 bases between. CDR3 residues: CASSLGGPLTHEAFF. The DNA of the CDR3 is TGTGCCAGCAGTTTAGGTGGACCCTTAACACATGAAGCTTTCTTT.

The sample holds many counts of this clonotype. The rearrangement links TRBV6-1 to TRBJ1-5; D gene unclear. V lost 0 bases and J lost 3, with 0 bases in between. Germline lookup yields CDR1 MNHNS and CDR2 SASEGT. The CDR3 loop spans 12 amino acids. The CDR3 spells CASSEANQPQHF. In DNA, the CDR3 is TGTGCCAGCAGTGAAGCCAATCAGCCCCAGCATTTT.

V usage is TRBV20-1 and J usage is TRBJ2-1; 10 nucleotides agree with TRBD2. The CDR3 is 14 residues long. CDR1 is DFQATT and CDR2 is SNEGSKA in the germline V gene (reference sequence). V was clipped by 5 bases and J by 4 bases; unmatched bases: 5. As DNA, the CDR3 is TGCAGTGCTGACGGACTAGCGGTATACAATGAGCAGTTCTTC. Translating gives CSADGLAVYNEQFF.

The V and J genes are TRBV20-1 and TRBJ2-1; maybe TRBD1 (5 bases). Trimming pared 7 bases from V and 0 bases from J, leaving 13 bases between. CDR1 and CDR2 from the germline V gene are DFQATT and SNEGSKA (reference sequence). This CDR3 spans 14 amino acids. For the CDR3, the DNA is TGCAGTGTTGGGGCCCTAAGCTCCTACAATGAGCAGTTCTTC. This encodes CSVGALSSYNEQFF.

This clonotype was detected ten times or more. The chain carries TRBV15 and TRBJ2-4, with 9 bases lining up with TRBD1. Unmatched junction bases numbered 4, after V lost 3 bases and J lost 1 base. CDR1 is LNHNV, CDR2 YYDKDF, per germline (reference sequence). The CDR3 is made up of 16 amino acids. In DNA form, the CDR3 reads TGTGCCACCAGCAGGGACAGGGGAATGGCCAAAAACATTCAGTACTTC. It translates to CATSRDRGMAKNIQYF.

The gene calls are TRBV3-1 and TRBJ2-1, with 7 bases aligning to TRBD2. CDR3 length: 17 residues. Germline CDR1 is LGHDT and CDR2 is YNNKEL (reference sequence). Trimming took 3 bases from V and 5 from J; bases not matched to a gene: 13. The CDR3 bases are TGTGCCAGCAGCCAGGGGGGGACTCCGAAGCGGGACAATGAGCAGTTCTTC. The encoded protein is CASSQGGTPKRDNEQFF.

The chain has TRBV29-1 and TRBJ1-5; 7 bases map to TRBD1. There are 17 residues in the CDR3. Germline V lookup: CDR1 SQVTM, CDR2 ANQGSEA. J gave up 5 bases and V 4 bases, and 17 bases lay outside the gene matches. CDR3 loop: CSVVENPTGIDDQPQHF. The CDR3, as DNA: TGCAGCGTTGTGGAAAACCCGACAGGGATTGATGATCAGCCCCAGCATTTT.

The CDR3 DNA is TGTGCCAGCACCGGGTCGGCGGGAGGGCCTTTTAACTATGAGCAGTTCTTC. Translating it yields CASTGSAGGPFNYEQFF. The chain joins TRBV12-3 or TRBV12-4 to TRBJ2-1; 9 bases are a match to TRBD2. J lost 8 bases, V lost 7 bases, and 18 bases had no gene match. The CDR3 loop spans 17 amino acids.

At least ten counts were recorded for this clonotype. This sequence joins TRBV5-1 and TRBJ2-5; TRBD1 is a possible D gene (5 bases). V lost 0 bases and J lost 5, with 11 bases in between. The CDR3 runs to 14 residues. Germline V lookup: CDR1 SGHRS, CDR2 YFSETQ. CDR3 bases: TGCGCCAGCAGCTTGGAGCAGGGCTCCGAGACCCAGTACTTC. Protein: CASSLEQGSETQYF.

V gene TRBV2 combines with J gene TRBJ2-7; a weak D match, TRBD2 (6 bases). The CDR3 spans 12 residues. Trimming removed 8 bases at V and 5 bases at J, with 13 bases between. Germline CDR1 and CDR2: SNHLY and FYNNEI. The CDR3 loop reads CASGGRIHEQYF. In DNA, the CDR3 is TGTGCCAGCGGAGGGAGGATCCACGAGCAGTACTTC.

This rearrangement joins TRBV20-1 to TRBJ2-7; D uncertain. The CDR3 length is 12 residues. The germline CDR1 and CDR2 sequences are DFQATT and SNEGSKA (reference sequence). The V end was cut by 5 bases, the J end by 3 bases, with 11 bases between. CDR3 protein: CSAFTVNYEQYF. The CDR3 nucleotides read TGCAGTGCTTTTACAGTAAACTACGAGCAGTACTTC.

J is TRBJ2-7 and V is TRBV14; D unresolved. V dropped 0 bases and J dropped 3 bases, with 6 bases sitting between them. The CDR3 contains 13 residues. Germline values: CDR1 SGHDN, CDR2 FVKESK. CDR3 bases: TGTGCCAGCAGCCAAGACCCAGACTACGAGCAGTACTTC. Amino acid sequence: CASSQDPDYEQYF.

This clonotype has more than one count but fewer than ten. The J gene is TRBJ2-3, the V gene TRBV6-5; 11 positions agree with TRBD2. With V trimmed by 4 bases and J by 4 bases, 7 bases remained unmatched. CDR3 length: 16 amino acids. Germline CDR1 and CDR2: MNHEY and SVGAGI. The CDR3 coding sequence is TGTGCCAGCAGTTCGCTAGCGGGAGGCCACCCAGATACGCAGTATTTT. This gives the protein CASSSLAGGHPDTQYF.

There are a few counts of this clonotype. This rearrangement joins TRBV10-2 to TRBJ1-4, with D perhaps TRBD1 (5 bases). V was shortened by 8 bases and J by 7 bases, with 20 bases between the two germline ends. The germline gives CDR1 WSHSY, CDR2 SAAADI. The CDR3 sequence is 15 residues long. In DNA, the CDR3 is TGCGCCAGCCGGGACGCTTTGGTGGGAATTGAAAAACTGTTTTTT. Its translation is CASRDALVGIEKLFF.

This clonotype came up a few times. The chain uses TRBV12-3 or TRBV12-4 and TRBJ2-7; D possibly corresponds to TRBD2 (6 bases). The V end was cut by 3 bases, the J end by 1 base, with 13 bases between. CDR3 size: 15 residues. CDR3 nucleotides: TGTGCCAGCAGTTTGGGACTCGGACGGTCCTACGAGCAGTACTTC. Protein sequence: CASSLGLGRSYEQYF.

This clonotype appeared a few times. The CDR3 protein is CATSDLSLGEQFF. CDR3 sequence (DNA): TGTGCCACCAGTGATTTAAGCCTAGGTGAGCAGTTCTTC. The rearrangement uses TRBV24-1 and TRBJ2-1; D is ambiguous. Germline CDR1 reads KGHDR; CDR2 reads SFDVKD. Trimming cost V 1 base and J 9 bases, with 9 bases left between them. The CDR3 sequence is 13 residues long.

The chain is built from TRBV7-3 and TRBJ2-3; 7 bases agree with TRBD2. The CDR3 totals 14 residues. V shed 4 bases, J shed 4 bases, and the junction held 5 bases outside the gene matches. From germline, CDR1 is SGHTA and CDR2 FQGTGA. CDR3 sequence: CASSWGGEPDTQYF. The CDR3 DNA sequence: TGTGCCAGCAGCTGGGGGGGGGAACCAGATACGCAGTATTTT.

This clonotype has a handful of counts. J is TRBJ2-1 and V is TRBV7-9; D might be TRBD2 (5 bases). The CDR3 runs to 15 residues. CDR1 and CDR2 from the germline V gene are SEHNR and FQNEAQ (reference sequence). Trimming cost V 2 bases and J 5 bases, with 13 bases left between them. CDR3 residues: CASSLTKAGDNEQFF. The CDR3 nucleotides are TGTGCCAGCAGCTTAACCAAAGCCGGGGACAATGAGCAGTTCTTC.

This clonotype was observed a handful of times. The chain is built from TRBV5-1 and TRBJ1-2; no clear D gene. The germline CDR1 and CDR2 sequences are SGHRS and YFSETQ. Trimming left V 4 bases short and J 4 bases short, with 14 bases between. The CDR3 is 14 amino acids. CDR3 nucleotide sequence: TGCGCCAGCAGCAAGACACCCAGTAGCTATGGCTACACCTTC. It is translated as CASSKTPSSYGYTF.

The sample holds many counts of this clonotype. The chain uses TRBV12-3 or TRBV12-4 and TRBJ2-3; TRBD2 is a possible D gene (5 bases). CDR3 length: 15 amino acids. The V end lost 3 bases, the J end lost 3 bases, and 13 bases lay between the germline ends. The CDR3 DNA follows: TGTGCCAGCAGTTTGGGTGCGGGTACTACAGATACGCAGTATTTT. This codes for CASSLGAGTTDTQYF.